These T cell receptor beta chains were read from a single sample in a study of blood T cell repertoires in COVID-19. Sequencing used immunoSEQ multiplex PCR; TCRdb keeps in-frame clones, though not all of them. The data show about 200,000 clones, 86% seen once. The material sequenced was peripheral blood. The receptors were sampled from a middle-aged man with acute or convalescent COVID-19. Both conserved end residues are part of each CDR3. The D gene is left open where the match is weak. Size is omitted from some rows. Given values are once, few, many or a class for expanded clones.

12,.,TRBJ2-7,TRBV6-2/TRBV6-3,.,CASSYSLYEQYF,TGTGCCAGCAGTTACTCCCTCTACGAGCAGTACTTC
15,.,TRBJ1-2,TRBV20-1,.,CSASIGQTLNYGYTF,TGCAGTGCTAGTATTGGACAGACGCTAAACTATGGCTACACCTTC
17,.,TRBJ1-1,TRBV4-1,TRBD1,CASSRSGGARRLPEAFF,TGCGCCAGCAGCCGGTCAGGGGGCGCGCGGAGGTTGCCTGAAGCTTTCTTT
15,.,TRBJ2-7,TRBV15,TRBD1,CATSRGIGTGNEQYF,TGTGCCACCAGCAGAGGGATAGGGACAGGGAACGAGCAGTACTTC
15,.,TRBJ1-2,TRBV19,TRBD1,CASSIDRGRNYGYTF,TGTGCCAGTAGTATTGACAGGGGGCGAAACTATGGCTACACCTTC
14,.,TRBJ1-1,TRBV27,.,CASSFVGGRTEAFF,TGTGCCAGCAGTTTTGTAGGGGGTAGGACTGAAGCTTTCTTT
15,.,TRBJ1-2,TRBV20-1,TRBD1,CSASDSGQGAYGYTF,TGCAGTGCTAGTGACTCGGGACAGGGGGCATATGGCTACACCTTC
14,.,TRBJ1-2,TRBV7-2,TRBD1,CASSSGGTVQSYTF,TGTGCCAGCAGCTCAGGTGGGACAGTTCAAAGCTACACCTTC
11,few,TRBJ1-1,TRBV20-1,.,CSGTGDTEAFF,TGCAGTGGGACGGGGGACACTGAAGCTTTCTTT
18,.,TRBJ1-2,TRBV2,.,CASSDVGWASSRRDGYTF,TGTGCCAGCAGTGACGTAGGCTGGGCATCCTCACGGCGGGATGGCTACACCTTC
13,.,TRBJ1-1,TRBV6-1,.,CASSELGGGEAFF,TGTGCCAGCAGTGAATTGGGGGGTGGTGAAGCTTTCTTT
13,.,TRBJ1-2,TRBV12-3/TRBV12-4,TRBD1,CASSPDRDYGYTF,TGTGCCAGCAGCCCTGACAGGGACTATGGCTACACCTTC
14,.,TRBJ1-1,TRBV25-1,TRBD1,CASSSEQGITEAFF,TGTGCCAGCAGTTCCGAACAGGGGATCACTGAAGCTTTCTTT
14,.,TRBJ2-2,TRBV2,.,CASSEDRGPGELFF,TGTGCCAGCAGTGAAGACCGAGGCCCGGGGGAGCTGTTTTTT
14,.,TRBJ1-1,TRBV27,TRBD1,CASSLGTGVTEAFF,TGTGCCAGCAGTTTAGGTACAGGGGTCACTGAAGCTTTCTTT
17,.,TRBJ1-1,TRBV18,TRBD1,CASSPPGRGRGGTEAFF,TGTGCCAGCTCACCACCGGGCAGGGGGCGAGGAGGCACTGAAGCTTTCTTT
13,.,TRBJ1-1,TRBV6-5,TRBD1,CASGGQEGTEAFF,TGTGCCAGCGGGGGACAGGAAGGGACTGAAGCTTTCTTT
13,.,TRBJ2-5,TRBV18,.,CASSPRQQETQYF,TGTGCCAGCTCACCTAGACAGCAAGAGACCCAGTACTTC
17,.,TRBJ1-5,TRBV6-2/TRBV6-3,.,CASSAITGNFGNQPQHF,TGTGCCAGCAGCGCTATAACAGGGAACTTTGGTAATCAGCCCCAGCATTTT
16,.,TRBJ2-5,TRBV30,TRBD1,CAWSVQGGLRRETQYF,TGTGCCTGGAGTGTACAAGGGGGCCTAAGAAGAGAGACCCAGTACTTC
15,.,TRBJ2-3,TRBV2,.,CASRGETLSTDTQYF,TGTGCCAGCAGGGGCGAAACACTTAGCACAGATACGCAGTATTTT
16,.,TRBJ1-3,TRBV5-6,.,CASSFPRGSSGNTIYF,TGTGCCAGCAGCTTTCCCCGGGGAAGTTCCGGAAACACCATATATTTT
14,.,TRBJ1-2,TRBV7-3,.,CASSPEPLVEGYTF,TGTGCCAGCAGCCCCGAGCCGCTAGTGGAAGGCTACACCTTC
14,.,TRBJ1-2,TRBV19,TRBD1,CASRRTGGPYGYTF,TGTGCCAGTAGGCGGACAGGGGGCCCTTATGGCTACACCTTC
13,.,TRBJ2-7,TRBV3-1/TRBV3-2,TRBD1,CASRRTGGYEQYF,TGTGCCAGCAGGCGGACAGGGGGCTACGAGCAGTACTTC
14,.,TRBJ1-6,TRBV5-1,.,CASSERQDNSPLHF,TGCGCCAGCAGTGAGCGTCAAGATAATTCACCCCTCCACTTT
11,.,TRBJ1-2,TRBV20-1,.,CSAPTGKGYTF,TGCAGTGCCCCGACAGGAAAAGGCTACACCTTC
16,.,TRBJ1-3,TRBV3-1/TRBV3-2,.,CASSPGTPTLGNTIYF,TGTGCCAGCAGCCCCGGGACACCCACCCTTGGAAACACCATATATTTT
15,.,TRBJ2-2,TRBV10-1,TRBD1,CASSRQGMVPGELFF,TGCGCCAGCAGTAGACAGGGGATGGTTCCCGGGGAGCTGTTTTTT
10,.,TRBJ1-1,TRBV4-1,.,CASSKPEAFF,TGCGCCAGCAGCAAGCCTGAAGCTTTCTTT
16,.,TRBJ2-3,TRBV7-9,TRBD2,CASSLPLSRGADTQYF,TGTGCCAGCAGCTTACCCTTGTCGCGGGGGGCAGATACGCAGTATTTT
16,.,TRBJ2-2,TRBV5-1,TRBD1,CASSLAVGQGPGELFF,TGCGCCAGCAGCTTGGCCGTGGGACAGGGGCCCGGGGAGCTGTTTTTT
13,.,TRBJ2-5,TRBV2,.,CASSKLLQETQYF,TGTGCCAGCAGTAAACTACTCCAAGAGACCCAGTACTTC
17,once,TRBJ1-3,TRBV9,TRBD1,CASSVATGGHSGNTIYF,TGTGCCAGCAGCGTAGCTACAGGGGGTCACTCTGGAAACACCATATATTTT
13,.,TRBJ1-1,TRBV19,.,CASSFTGNTEAFF,TGTGCCAGTAGTTTCACGGGGAACACTGAAGCTTTCTTT
12,.,TRBJ2-3,TRBV19,.,CASRNWRGTQYF,TGTGCCAGTAGGAACTGGAGGGGTACGCAGTATTTT
18,many,TRBJ2-3,TRBV29-1,TRBD2,CSVEGGTSGGASTDTQYF,TGCAGCGTTGAGGGAGGGACTAGCGGGGGGGCTAGCACAGATACGCAGTATTTT
14,.,TRBJ1-2,TRBV2,.,CASSEDGGNYGYTF,TGTGCCAGCAGTGAAGACGGCGGAAACTATGGCTACACCTTC
15,.,TRBJ2-7,TRBV7-8,TRBD1,CASSARTGNYYEQYF,TGTGCCAGCAGCGCCAGGACAGGGAACTACTACGAGCAGTACTTC
13,.,TRBJ1-4,TRBV18,TRBD1,CASSPGQGEKLFF,TGTGCCAGCTCACCGGGACAGGGGGAAAAACTGTTTTTT
15,.,TRBJ1-3,TRBV12-5,.,CASGSGIGSGNTIYF,TGTGCTAGTGGTTCGGGGATCGGCTCTGGAAACACCATATATTTT
15,.,TRBJ2-3,TRBV6-5,TRBD2,CASSLAREGRDTQYF,TGTGCCAGCAGTCTCGCCCGGGAGGGAAGAGATACGCAGTATTTT
15,.,TRBJ2-1,TRBV6-5,TRBD1,CASSRTGGVYNEQFF,TGTGCCAGCAGCCGAACAGGGGGCGTCTACAATGAGCAGTTCTTC
12,.,TRBJ1-1,TRBV5-1,.,CASSTTNTEAFF,TGCGCCAGCAGCACTACGAACACTGAAGCTTTCTTT
14,few,TRBJ1-4,TRBV7-9,.,CASSSTGFYEKLFF,TGTGCCAGCAGCTCGACAGGCTTCTATGAAAAACTGTTTTTT
15,.,TRBJ2-5,TRBV19,.,CASSRAGATGETQYF,TGTGCCAGTAGTAGGGCGGGGGCCACGGGGGAGACCCAGTACTTC
12,.,TRBJ1-5,TRBV18,.,CASSRDSQPQHF,TGTGCCAGCTCCCGGGATAGTCAGCCCCAGCATTTT
13,.,TRBJ1-2,TRBV2,TRBD1,CARGGDSLYGYTF,TGTGCCAGAGGAGGGGACAGTCTCTATGGCTACACCTTC
14,.,TRBJ1-5,TRBV29-1,.,CSVVPMRSNQPQHF,TGCAGCGTTGTACCCATGCGGAGCAATCAGCCCCAGCATTTT
14,.,TRBJ2-1,TRBV9,.,CASSVVGGVNEQFF,TGTGCCAGCAGCGTTGTAGGGGGGGTGAATGAGCAGTTCTTC
13,.,TRBJ1-4,TRBV18,TRBD1,CASSGTGEVKLFF,TGTGCCAGCTCTGGAACAGGGGAAGTAAAACTGTTTTTT
14,.,TRBJ2-1,TRBV18,.,CASSPNQGNNEQFF,TGTGCCAGCTCACCGAACCAGGGTAACAATGAGCAGTTCTTC